The 27 T cell receptor beta chains presented below share a single source sample, sequenced in a study of response to subunit inactivated influenza vaccine. TCRdb redid the calling of the RT-PCR reads with MiXCR, one entry per CDR3 protein. This repertoire shows approximately 310,000 distinct CDR3 sequences, 20% to 25% found once; its top ten account for 10%. The input for sequencing was PBMCs from blood, taken 21 months after vaccination. The receptors were gathered from a man between 50 and 69 years old who received an inactivated influenza vaccine.

The chain combines TRBV30 with TRBJ1-5; tentative D call: TRBD1 (5 bases). The germline V and J ends were trimmed by 5 bases and 2 bases, with 16 bases remaining between them. Looked up from germline, CDR1 is GTSNPN and CDR2 is SVGIG (reference sequence). The CDR3 contains 15 residues. CDR3 sequence (DNA): TGTGCCTGGGGGTCGGGGCTCGGAGGCAATCAGCCCCAGCATTTT. Amino acids: CAWGSGLGGNQPQHF.

This clonotype was found a few times. The rearrangement uses TRBV5-6 and TRBJ2-1; no clear D. CDR3 length: 12 residues. V was shortened by 4 bases and J by 4 bases, with 6 bases between the two germline ends. The germline V gene encodes CDR1 SGHDT and CDR2 YYEEEE. CDR3 amino acids: CASSLQYNEQFF. CDR3 in DNA: TGTGCCAGCAGCCTGCAGTACAATGAGCAGTTCTTC.

J is TRBJ1-1 and V is TRBV6-1; D is possibly TRBD1 (5 bases). The germline V gene encodes CDR1 MNHNS and CDR2 SASEGT. CDR3 length equals 13 residues. V dropped 10 bases and J dropped 5 bases, with 17 bases sitting between them. The CDR3 DNA sequence: TGTGCCACCCAAATCCAGGGAGGAACTGAAGCTTTCTTT. Residues: CATQIQGGTEAFF.

This clonotype occurred a few times. The chain employs TRBV28 and TRBJ2-3; no clear D gene. CDR3 size: 15 residues. The germline V and J ends were trimmed by 6 bases and 0 bases, with 13 bases remaining between them. CDR1 is MDHEN and CDR2 is SYDVKM in the germline V gene. The CDR3 protein is CASSPPTLSTDTQYF. In nucleotides, the CDR3 is TGTGCCAGCAGCCCCCCGACCCTCAGCACAGATACGCAGTATTTT. The full variable domain, in which reference TRBV28 and TRBJ2-3 provide the parts outside the CDR3, is DVKVTQSSRYLVKRTGEKVFLECVQDMDHENMFWYRQDPGLGLRLIYFSYDVKMKEKGDIPEGYSVSREKKERFSLILESASTNQTSMYLCASSPPTLSTDTQYFGPGTRLTVL.

The chain employs TRBV7-9 and TRBJ2-7, with 10 bases that match TRBD1. Germline-derived CDR1 and CDR2 are SEHNR and FQNEAQ (reference sequence). V gave up 10 bases and J gave up 3 bases; unmatched junction bases: 6. CDR3 length: 13 amino acids. The CDR3 loop reads CAIRRDRGYEQYF. The CDR3 region has the DNA TGTGCCATCAGACGGGACAGGGGCTACGAGCAGTACTTC.

The CDR3 region has the DNA TGCAGTGCTAAGGGTATTGGCGGATACTATGGCTACACCTTC. It is translated as CSAKGIGGYYGYTF. The chain is built from TRBV20-1 and TRBJ1-2; D gene uncertain. Germline V CDR1 and CDR2: DFQATT, SNEGSKA (reference sequence). The CDR3 has 14 residues. Trimming stripped 4 bases from V and 3 bases from J, with 15 bases between.

A few counts support this clonotype. This sequence joins TRBV4-1 and TRBJ1-2; 9 bases line up with TRBD1. The ends lost 2 bases at V and 8 bases at J; junction bases unmatched: 6. The CDR3 runs 14 residues. Germline V gives CDR1 MGHRA, CDR2 YSYEKL. The DNA of the CDR3 is TGCGCCAGCAGCCAAACGGACAGGGGAGGGGGCTACACCTTC. It codes for CASSQTDRGGGYTF.

This clonotype was picked up a small number of times. V gene TRBV29-1 combines with J gene TRBJ2-1; 12 positions agree with TRBD2. CDR3 length: 14 residues. The junction had 7 bases not matched to a gene; V was cut back by 7 bases and J by 6 bases. Germline V gives CDR1 SQVTM, CDR2 ANQGSEA. The CDR3 DNA reads TGCAGCGCCGTGGGACTAGCGGGTCTCAATGAGCAGTTCTTC. This codes for CSAVGLAGLNEQFF.

This clonotype showed up many times. The CDR3 loop reads CSARGVRGGTEAFF. CDR3 DNA sequence: TGCAGTGCCCGAGGTGTCAGGGGGGGCACTGAAGCTTTCTTT. The rearrangement uses TRBV20-1 and TRBJ1-1; TRBD1 agrees at 7 bases. CDR1 and CDR2 from the germline V gene are DFQATT and SNEGSKA (reference sequence). V shed 6 bases, J shed 4 bases, and the junction held 11 bases outside the gene matches. The CDR3 has 14 residues.

This clonotype has a handful of counts. The CDR3 nucleotides are TGTGCCAGCAGTTTTGCCTTCGCCTACGAGCAGTACTTC. Protein product: CASSFAFAYEQYF. V is TRBV6-2 or TRBV6-3 and J is TRBJ2-7; D ambiguous. Trimming shortened V by 4 bases and J by 2 bases, and 9 bases separated the two germline ends. The CDR3 sequence is 13 residues long. Germline CDR1 and CDR2: MNHEY and SVGEGT.

The V gene is TRBV5-1, the J gene TRBJ2-5, with 8 bases aligning to TRBD1. V gave up 4 bases and J gave up 4 bases; unmatched junction bases: 6. The CDR3 runs 14 residues. From germline, CDR1 is SGHRS and CDR2 YFSETQ. CDR3 bases: TGCGCCAGCAGCCGGGGTGGACAGGGAGAGACCCAGTACTTC. It translates to CASSRGGQGETQYF.

This clonotype was seen a few times. V usage is TRBV5-1 and J usage is TRBJ2-2; weak D call: TRBD1 (5 bases). This CDR3 region has 16 residues. Germline V lookup: CDR1 SGHRS, CDR2 YFSETQ. The V end lost 4 bases, the J end lost 0 bases, and 13 bases lay between the germline ends. The CDR3 protein is CASSPGHSTNTGELFF. Written as DNA, the CDR3 is TGCGCCAGCAGCCCCGGACATTCTACGAACACCGGGGAGCTGTTTTTT.

In this sample, this clonotype turned up a few times. The chain links TRBV28 to TRBJ1-4; D gene ambiguous. Germline CDR1 MDHEN, CDR2 SYDVKM. This CDR3 has 15 amino acids. Between the trimmed V and J ends, which lost 4 bases and 3 bases, there was a span of 12 bases. The CDR3 region is CASSYTLLANEKLFF. In DNA form, the CDR3 reads TGTGCCAGCAGTTACACCCTGTTGGCTAATGAAAAACTGTTTTTT.

This clonotype has just a few counts. V usage is TRBV10-3 and J usage is TRBJ2-2; possible D gene TRBD2, 7 bases. V was shortened by 8 bases and J by 4 bases, with 17 bases between the two germline ends. The germline CDR1 and CDR2 sequences are ENHRY and SYGVKD. This CDR3 region has 15 residues. The CDR3 loop reads CAIREGAGATGELFF. CDR3 in DNA: TGTGCCATCCGGGAAGGCGCGGGGGCCACCGGGGAGCTGTTTTTT.

This clonotype has only a few counts. The rearrangement joins TRBV7-8 to TRBJ2-7, with TRBD1 matching over 8 bases. The CDR3 spans 13 residues. CDR1 and CDR2 from the germline V gene are SGHVS and FQNEAQ. V dropped 5 bases and J dropped 3; count of bases not matched to a gene: 3. CDR3 in DNA: TGTGCCAGCAGCCACGACAGGGGCTACGAGCAGTACTTC. Protein sequence: CASSHDRGYEQYF.

The CDR3 sequence is CSARGTGARKLFF. CDR3 sequence (DNA): TGCAGTGCTAGAGGTACAGGGGCGCGGAAACTGTTTTTT. The chain joins TRBV20-1 to TRBJ1-4; TRBD1 matches 7 bases. V lost 1 base to trimming and J lost 11 bases; unmatched junction nucleotides: 7. CDR3 length: 13 amino acids. Germline values: CDR1 DFQATT, CDR2 SNEGSKA (reference sequence).

This clonotype was observed at least ten times. In DNA form, the CDR3 reads TGCAGCGTACGAAAAGGGGCCCGGAACACTGAAGCTTTCTTT. This codes for CSVRKGARNTEAFF. The chain joins TRBV29-1 to TRBJ1-1; TRBD1 might be the D (5 bases). This CDR3 comprises 14 residues. V was cut by 6 bases and J by 1 base, with 15 bases left in between. CDR1 SQVTM and CDR2 ANQGSEA come from the germline V gene.

The rearrangement links TRBV15 to TRBJ2-3; no clear D. CDR3 length equals 12 residues. V was pared by 3 bases and J by 6 bases, with 7 bases between. From germline, CDR1 is LNHNV and CDR2 YYDKDF (reference sequence). The CDR3 is CATSRGWDTQYF. CDR3 coding DNA: TGTGCCACCAGCAGGGGGTGGGATACGCAGTATTTT.

The CDR3 here is CASSFLAGGPTDTQYF. The CDR3 nucleotides are TGTGCCAGCAGCTTTCTCGCGGGAGGGCCGACAGATACGCAGTATTTT. The chain is built from TRBV7-8 and TRBJ2-3; 9 bases map to TRBD2. V lost 3 bases, J lost 3 bases, and 7 bases stayed unmatched. Germline CDR1 is SGHVS and CDR2 is FQNEAQ. This CDR3 is built from 16 residues.

This clonotype was counted once. The chain uses TRBV4-3 and TRBJ2-1; 7 nucleotides align to TRBD1. Per the germline V gene, CDR1 is LGHNA and CDR2 is YSLEER. V shed 4 bases and J 7 bases; nucleotides not matched to a gene: 10. The CDR3 extends over 15 amino acids. The CDR3 protein is CASSLQRGGRNEQFF. The CDR3 DNA reads as TGCGCCAGCAGCCTCCAGCGAGGGGGCCGGAATGAGCAGTTCTTC.

In this sample, this clonotype turned up many times. The rearrangement uses TRBV12-3 or TRBV12-4 and TRBJ1-1, with D maybe TRBD1 (6 bases). The CDR3 contains 14 residues. V was clipped by 3 bases and J by 4 bases, with 12 bases between them. CDR3 in amino acids: CASSLQGRVTEAFF. The CDR3 region has the DNA TGTGCCAGCAGTTTGCAGGGGCGGGTCACTGAAGCTTTCTTT.

The V call is TRBV5-1, the J call TRBJ1-2; 10 bases align to TRBD1. CDR3 length equals 16 residues. Germline loops: CDR1 SGHRS, CDR2 YFSETQ. The junction had 6 bases not matched to a gene; V was cut back by 2 bases and J by 2 bases. The CDR3 DNA reads TGCGCCAGCAGCTTACACATGGACAGGGGGAACTATGGCTACACCTTC. Amino acid sequence: CASSLHMDRGNYGYTF.

The sample holds a few counts of this clonotype. The V and J genes are TRBV11-2 and TRBJ1-5; TRBD1 matches at 8 bases. Germline V lookup: CDR1 SGHAT, CDR2 FQNNGV. After removal of 4 bases from V and 9 bases from J, the junction contained 11 bases not matched to a gene. This CDR3 has 15 residues. CDR3 amino acids: CASSSGGQDPRPQHF. CDR3 in DNA: TGTGCCAGCAGCTCAGGGGGACAGGACCCAAGGCCCCAGCATTTT.

The rearrangement joins TRBV7-9 to TRBJ2-5; D remains unclear. The V end lost 1 base, the J end lost 4 bases, and 10 bases lay between the germline ends. This CDR3 comprises 14 residues. Germline V gene lookup returns CDR1 SEHNR and CDR2 FQNEAQ (reference sequence). CDR3 nucleotides: TGTGCCAGCAGCTTAGAGGCTGGGGTAGAGACCCAGTACTTC. It specifies CASSLEAGVETQYF.

In its sample, this clonotype was seen many times. The chain carries TRBV4-1 and TRBJ1-1; D gene uncertain. Trimming shortened V by 2 bases and J by 1 base, and 8 bases separated the two germline ends. The germline V gene has CDR1 MGHRA and CDR2 YSYEKL. The CDR3 has 14 amino acids. CDR3 sequence (DNA): TGCGCCAGCAGCCAAAGGCCGGAGAACACTGAAGCTTTCTTT. It specifies CASSQRPENTEAFF.

The rearrangement links TRBV20-1 to TRBJ2-1, with 10 positions matching TRBD2. Trimming cost V 4 bases and J 6 bases; bases outside gene matches: 6. The germline V gene encodes CDR1 DFQATT and CDR2 SNEGSKA (reference sequence). The CDR3 contains 14 residues. The DNA for the CDR3 is TGCAGTGCTACGACCGGGACTAGCGTCAATGAGCAGTTCTTC. It codes for CSATTGTSVNEQFF.

A few counts support this clonotype. J is TRBJ2-1 and V is TRBV20-1; D is undetermined. Looked up from germline, CDR1 is DFQATT and CDR2 is SNEGSKA (reference sequence). The CDR3 covers 13 residues. V lost 2 bases, J lost 2 bases, and 7 bases lay in between. This chain's CDR3 is CSARKDAYNEQFF. CDR3 sequence (DNA): TGCAGTGCTAGAAAAGATGCCTACAATGAGCAGTTCTTC.